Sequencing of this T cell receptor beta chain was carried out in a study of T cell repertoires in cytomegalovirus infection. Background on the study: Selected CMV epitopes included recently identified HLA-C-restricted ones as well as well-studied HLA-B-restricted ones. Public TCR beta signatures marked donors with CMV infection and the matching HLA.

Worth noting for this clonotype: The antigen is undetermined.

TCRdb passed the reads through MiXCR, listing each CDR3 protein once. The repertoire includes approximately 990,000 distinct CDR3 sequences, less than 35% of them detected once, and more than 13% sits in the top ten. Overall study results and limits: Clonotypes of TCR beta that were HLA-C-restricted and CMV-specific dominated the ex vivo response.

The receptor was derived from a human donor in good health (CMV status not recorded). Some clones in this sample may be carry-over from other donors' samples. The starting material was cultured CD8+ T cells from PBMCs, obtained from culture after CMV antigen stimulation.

The CDR3 coding sequence is TGCAGTGCTCCAGGGACAGGGAACGACGAGCAGTACTTC. Translated, it gives CSAPGTGNDEQYF. The gene calls are TRBV20-1 and TRBJ2-7; 9 positions match TRBD1. Per germline, CDR1 DFQATT and CDR2 SNEGSKA (reference sequence). Unmatched junction bases numbered 7, after V lost 5 bases and J lost 5 bases. This CDR3 comprises 13 residues.